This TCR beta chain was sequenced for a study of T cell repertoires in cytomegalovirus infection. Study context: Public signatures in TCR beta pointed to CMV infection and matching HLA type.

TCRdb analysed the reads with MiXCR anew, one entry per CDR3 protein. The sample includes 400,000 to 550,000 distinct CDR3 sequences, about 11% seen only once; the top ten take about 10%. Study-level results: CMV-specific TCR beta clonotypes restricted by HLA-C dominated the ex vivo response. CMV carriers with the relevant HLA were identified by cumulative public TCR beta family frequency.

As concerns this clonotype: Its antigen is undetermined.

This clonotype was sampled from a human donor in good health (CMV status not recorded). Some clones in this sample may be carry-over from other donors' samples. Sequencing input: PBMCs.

In nucleotides, the CDR3 is TGTGCCAGCACCAGGGACAGGGGTAACTATGGCTACACCTTC. It yields the protein CASTRDRGNYGYTF. The chain couples TRBV9 to TRBJ1-2; 10 bases map to TRBD1. Germline CDR1 and CDR2: SGDLS and YYNGEE. V dropped 6 bases and J dropped 1; count of bases not matched to a gene: 3. CDR3 length equals 14 residues.